This TCR beta chain came from a study of CD8 T cell repertoires and HIV-1 epitope variants. About the research overall: Controls were a CMV, EBV and flu peptide pool, Ebola AY9 negative control, and no-peptide well. Epitopes were three Gag families plus Nef HW9 and YT9.

With V trimmed by 3 bases and J by 2 bases, 12 bases remained unmatched. The CDR3 runs to 17 residues. Germline V lookup: CDR1 SGDLS, CDR2 YYNGEE. Note on this clone: Its specificity is unknown.

Sequenced by immunoSEQ multiplex PCR; TCRdb stores in-frame clones only, minus some. The top ten hold around 46% of the sample, which has 5,000 to 6,500 clones, more than 50% seen once. Overall study findings and caveats: No clonotypes responded to the TAALDMSHF plasma variant; about five recognized KF9, one HW9. This assay reports beta chains of antigen-expanded cells, not T cell function.

The receptor was isolated from a male donor with HIV. This rearrangement joins TRBV9 to TRBJ2-3; TRBD1 matches at 7 bases. Material: cultured CD8+ T cells derived from PBMCs. Written as DNA, the CDR3 is TGTGCCAGCAGCGCCATACAGGGGCCTCCCTTCACAGATACGCAGTATTTT. Translating it yields CASSAIQGPPFTDTQYF.